Below, one TCR beta chain is given with its context. TCRdb re-called the 5' RACE reads with MiXCR, one entry per CDR3 protein. The sample contains approximately 490,000 distinct CDR3 sequences, more than 20% of which appear only once. The sample belongs to a study of identical twins. This CDR3 is built from 14 residues. Germline V lookup: CDR1 LNHDA, CDR2 SQIVND (reference sequence). V dropped 7 bases and J dropped 4; count of bases not matched to a gene: 5. The same sample was also studied in work on yellow fever vaccine responses in identical twins.

This clonotype was sampled from a woman younger than 35 in good health. Material for sequencing was CD4+ T cells sorted from blood. V and J are TRBV19 and TRBJ1-5, with TRBD1 identical over 9 bases. The CDR3 here is CASTTGGKNQPQHF. The CDR3 coding sequence is TGTGCCAGTACCACAGGGGGCAAGAATCAGCCCCAGCATTTT. Complete variable domain (other parts from reference TRBV19 and TRBJ1-5): DGGITQSPKYLFRKEGQNVTLSCEQNLNHDAMYWYRQDPGQGLRLIYYSQIVNDFQKGDIAEGYSVSREKKESFPLTVTSAQKNPTAFYLCASTTGGKNQPQHFGDGTRLSIL.